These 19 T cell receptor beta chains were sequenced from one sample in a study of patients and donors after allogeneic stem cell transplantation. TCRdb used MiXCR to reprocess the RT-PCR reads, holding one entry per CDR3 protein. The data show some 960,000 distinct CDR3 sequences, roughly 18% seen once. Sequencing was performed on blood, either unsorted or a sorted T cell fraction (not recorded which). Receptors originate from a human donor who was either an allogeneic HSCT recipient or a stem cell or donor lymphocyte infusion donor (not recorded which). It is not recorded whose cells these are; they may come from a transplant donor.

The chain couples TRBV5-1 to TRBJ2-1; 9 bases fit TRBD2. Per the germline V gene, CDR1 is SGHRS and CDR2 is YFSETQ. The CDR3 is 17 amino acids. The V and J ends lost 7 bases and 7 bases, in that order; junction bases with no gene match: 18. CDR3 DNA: TGCGCCAGCCGCAACCCCTCCGGGACTAGCTCTCGAAATGAGCAGTTCTTC. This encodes CASRNPSGTSSRNEQFF.

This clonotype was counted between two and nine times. The DNA for the CDR3 is TGTGCCAGCAGTTACTCACAGGGAACTGAAGCTTTCTTT. Translating it yields CASSYSQGTEAFF. The chain has TRBV6-2 or TRBV6-3 and TRBJ1-1; weak D call: TRBD1 (6 bases). Germline CDR1 is MNHEY and CDR2 is SVGEGT. V lost 0 bases to trimming and J lost 5 bases, with 7 bases between them. The CDR3 is 13 residues long.

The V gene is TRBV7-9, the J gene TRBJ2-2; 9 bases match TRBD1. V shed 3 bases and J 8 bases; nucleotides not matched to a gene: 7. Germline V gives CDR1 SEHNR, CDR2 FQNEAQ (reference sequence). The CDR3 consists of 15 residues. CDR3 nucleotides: TGTGCCAGCAGCTTGACCGGACAGGGGCAAGGGGAGCTGTTTTTT. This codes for CASSLTGQGQGELFF.

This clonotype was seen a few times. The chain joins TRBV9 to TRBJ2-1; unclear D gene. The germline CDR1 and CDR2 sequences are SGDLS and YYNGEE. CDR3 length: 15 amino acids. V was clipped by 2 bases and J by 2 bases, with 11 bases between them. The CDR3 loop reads CASSVSGYPYNEQFF. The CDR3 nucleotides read TGTGCCAGCAGCGTTAGTGGGTATCCCTACAATGAGCAGTTCTTC.

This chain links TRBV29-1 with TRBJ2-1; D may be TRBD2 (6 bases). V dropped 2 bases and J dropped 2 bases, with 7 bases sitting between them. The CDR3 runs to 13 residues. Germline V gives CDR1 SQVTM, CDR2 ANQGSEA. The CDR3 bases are TGCAGCGTTGAACTAGCGACCTACAATGAGCAGTTCTTC. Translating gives CSVELATYNEQFF.

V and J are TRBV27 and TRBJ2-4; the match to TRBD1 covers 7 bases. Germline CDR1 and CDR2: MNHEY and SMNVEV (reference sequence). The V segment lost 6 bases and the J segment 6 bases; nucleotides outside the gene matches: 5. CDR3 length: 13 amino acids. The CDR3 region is CASSPRDRNIQYF. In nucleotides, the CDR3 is TGTGCCAGCAGCCCCCGGGACAGAAACATTCAGTACTTC.

The CDR3 sequence: CASRDPGGRVTGELFF. CDR3 DNA sequence: TGCGCCAGCAGAGACCCGGGGGGCAGGGTCACCGGGGAGCTGTTTTTT. This rearrangement joins TRBV5-1 to TRBJ2-2; D perhaps matches TRBD2 (7 bases). The V gene lost 5 bases and the J gene lost 4 bases, with 18 bases spanning the gap. The CDR3 contains 16 residues. CDR1 and CDR2 (germline): SGHRS, YFSETQ.

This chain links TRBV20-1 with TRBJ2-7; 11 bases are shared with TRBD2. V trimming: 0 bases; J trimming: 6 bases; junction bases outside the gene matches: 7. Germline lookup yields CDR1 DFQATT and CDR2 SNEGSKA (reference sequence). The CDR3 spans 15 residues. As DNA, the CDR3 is TGCAGTGCTAGAGATAGCACTAGCGGGAGAGGCGAGCAGTACTTC. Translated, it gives CSARDSTSGRGEQYF.

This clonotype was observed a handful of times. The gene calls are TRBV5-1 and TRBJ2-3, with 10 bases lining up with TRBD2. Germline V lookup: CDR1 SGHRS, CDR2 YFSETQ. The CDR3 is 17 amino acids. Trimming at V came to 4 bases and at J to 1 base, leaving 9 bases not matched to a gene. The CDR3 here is CASSPSGGADGTDTQYF. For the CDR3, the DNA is TGCGCCAGCAGCCCCAGCGGGGGGGCCGATGGCACAGATACGCAGTATTTT.

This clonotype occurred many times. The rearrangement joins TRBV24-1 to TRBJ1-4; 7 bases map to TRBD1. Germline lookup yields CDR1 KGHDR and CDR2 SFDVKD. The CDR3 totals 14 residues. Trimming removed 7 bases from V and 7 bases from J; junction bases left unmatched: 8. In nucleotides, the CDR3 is TGTGCCACCAGCTTAGGGGGCGGAGGTGAAAAACTGTTTTTT. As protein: CATSLGGGGEKLFF.

The CDR3 nucleotides read TGTGCCAGCAGATCCCACAGAGCAACTAATGAAAAACTGTTTTTT. This gives the protein CASRSHRATNEKLFF. The chain combines TRBV12-3 or TRBV12-4 with TRBJ1-4; D gene unclear. CDR3 length: 15 residues. The germline V and J ends were trimmed by 6 bases and 0 bases, with 11 bases remaining between them.

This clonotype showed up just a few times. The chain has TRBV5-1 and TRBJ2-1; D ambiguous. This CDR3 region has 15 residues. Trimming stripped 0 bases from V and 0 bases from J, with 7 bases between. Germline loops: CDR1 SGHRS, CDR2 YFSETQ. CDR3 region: CASSLELSSYNEQFF. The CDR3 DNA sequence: TGCGCCAGCAGCTTGGAGTTGAGCTCCTACAATGAGCAGTTCTTC.

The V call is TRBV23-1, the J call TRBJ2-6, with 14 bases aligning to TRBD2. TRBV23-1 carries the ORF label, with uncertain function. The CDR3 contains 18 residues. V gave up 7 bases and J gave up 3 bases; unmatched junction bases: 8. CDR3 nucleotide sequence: TGCGCCAGCACCCCGGGACTAGCGGGAGCGGATGGGGCCAACGTCCTGACTTTC. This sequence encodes CASTPGLAGADGANVLTF.

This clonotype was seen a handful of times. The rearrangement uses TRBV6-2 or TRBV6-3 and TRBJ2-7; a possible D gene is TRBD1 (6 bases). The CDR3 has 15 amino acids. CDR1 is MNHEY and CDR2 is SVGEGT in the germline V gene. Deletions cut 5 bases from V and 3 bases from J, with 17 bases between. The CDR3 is CASSKIPGTNYEQYF. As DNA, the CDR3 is TGTGCCAGCAGTAAGATCCCCGGGACAAACTACGAGCAGTACTTC.

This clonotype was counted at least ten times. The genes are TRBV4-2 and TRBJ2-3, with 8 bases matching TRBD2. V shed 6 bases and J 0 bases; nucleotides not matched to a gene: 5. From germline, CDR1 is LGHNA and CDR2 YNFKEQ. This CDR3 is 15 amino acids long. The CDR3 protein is CASRLGLASTDTQYF. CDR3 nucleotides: TGTGCCAGCAGACTCGGACTAGCTAGCACAGATACGCAGTATTTT.

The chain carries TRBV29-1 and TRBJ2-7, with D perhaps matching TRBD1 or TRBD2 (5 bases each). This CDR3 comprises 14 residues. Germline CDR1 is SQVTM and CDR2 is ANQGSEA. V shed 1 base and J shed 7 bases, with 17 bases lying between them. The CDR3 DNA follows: TGCAGCGTTGAAGGGGACGTAGGCTCGGGAGAGCAGTACTTC. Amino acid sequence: CSVEGDVGSGEQYF.

CDR3 bases: TGTGCCAGTAAGGCGGGACAGCATAACTGGAGGGCTAATGAGCAGTTCTTC. As protein: CASKAGQHNWRANEQFF. The V and J genes are TRBV19 and TRBJ2-1, with D possibly TRBD1 on 7 matching bases. The CDR3 runs to 17 residues. Trimming removed 7 bases at V and 7 bases at J, with 26 bases between. Germline-derived CDR1 and CDR2 are LNHDA and SQIVND (reference sequence). Filled out from reference TRBV19 and TRBJ2-1, the complete variable domain reads DGGITQSPKYLFRKEGQNVTLSCEQNLNHDAMYWYRQDPGQGLRLIYYSQIVNDFQKGDIAEGYSVSREKKESFPLTVTSAQKNPTAFYLCASKAGQHNWRANEQFFGPGTRLTVL.

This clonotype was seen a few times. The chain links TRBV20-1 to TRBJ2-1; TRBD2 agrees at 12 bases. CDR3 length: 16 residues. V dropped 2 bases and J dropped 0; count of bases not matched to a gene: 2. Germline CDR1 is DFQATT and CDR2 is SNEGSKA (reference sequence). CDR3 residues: CSARTTSGSSYNEQFF. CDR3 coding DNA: TGCAGTGCTAGAACGACTAGCGGGAGCTCCTACAATGAGCAGTTCTTC.

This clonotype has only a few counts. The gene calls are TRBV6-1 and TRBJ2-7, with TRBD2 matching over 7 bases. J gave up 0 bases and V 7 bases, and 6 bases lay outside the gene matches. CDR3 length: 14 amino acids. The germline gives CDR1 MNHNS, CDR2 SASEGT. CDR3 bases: TGTGCCAGCACCGACACGGGGGGCTCCTACGAGCAGTACTTC. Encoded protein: CASTDTGGSYEQYF.